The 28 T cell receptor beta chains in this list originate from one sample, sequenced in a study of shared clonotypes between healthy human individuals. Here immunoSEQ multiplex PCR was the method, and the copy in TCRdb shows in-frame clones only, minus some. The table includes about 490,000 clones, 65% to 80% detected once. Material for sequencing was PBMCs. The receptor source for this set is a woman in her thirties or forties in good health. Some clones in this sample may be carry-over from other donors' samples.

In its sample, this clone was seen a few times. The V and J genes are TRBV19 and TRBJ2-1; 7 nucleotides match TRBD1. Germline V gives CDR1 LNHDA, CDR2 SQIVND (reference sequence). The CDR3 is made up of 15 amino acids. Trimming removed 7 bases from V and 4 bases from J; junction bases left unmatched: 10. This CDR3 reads CASIMPPGQYNEQFF. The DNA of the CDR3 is TGTGCCAGTATCATGCCCCCGGGACAGTACAATGAGCAGTTCTTC.

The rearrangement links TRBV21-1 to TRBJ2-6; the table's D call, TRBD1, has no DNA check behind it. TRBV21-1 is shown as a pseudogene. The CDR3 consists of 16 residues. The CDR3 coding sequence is TGTGCCAGCAGCTGTCCTTCACAAAGTCGGGCCAACGTCCTGACTTTC. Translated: CASSCPSQSRANVLTF.

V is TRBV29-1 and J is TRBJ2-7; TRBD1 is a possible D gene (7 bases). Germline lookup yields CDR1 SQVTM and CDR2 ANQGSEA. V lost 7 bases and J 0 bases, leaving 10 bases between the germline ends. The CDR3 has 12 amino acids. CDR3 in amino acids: CSARGVSYEQYF. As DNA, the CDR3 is TGCAGCGCCAGGGGGGTCTCCTACGAGCAGTACTTC.

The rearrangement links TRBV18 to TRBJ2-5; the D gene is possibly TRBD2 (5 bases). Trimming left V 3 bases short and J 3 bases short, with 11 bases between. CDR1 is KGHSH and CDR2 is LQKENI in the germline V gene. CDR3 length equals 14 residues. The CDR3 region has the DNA TGTGCCAGCTCACCTGGGAGAGCTAAAGAGACCCAGTACTTC. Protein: CASSPGRAKETQYF.

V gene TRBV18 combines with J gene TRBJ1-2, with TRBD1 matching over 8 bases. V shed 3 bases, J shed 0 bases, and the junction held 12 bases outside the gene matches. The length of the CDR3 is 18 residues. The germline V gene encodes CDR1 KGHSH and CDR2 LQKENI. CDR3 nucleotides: TGTGCCAGCTCACCCAAATACATAACGACAGGGGCTAACTATGGCTACACCTTC. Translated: CASSPKYITTGANYGYTF.

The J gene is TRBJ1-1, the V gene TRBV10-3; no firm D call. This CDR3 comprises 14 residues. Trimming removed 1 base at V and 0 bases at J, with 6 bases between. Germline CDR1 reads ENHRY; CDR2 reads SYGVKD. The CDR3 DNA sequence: TGTGCCATCAGTGAGTACAGCCTGAACACTGAAGCTTTCTTT. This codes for CAISEYSLNTEAFF.

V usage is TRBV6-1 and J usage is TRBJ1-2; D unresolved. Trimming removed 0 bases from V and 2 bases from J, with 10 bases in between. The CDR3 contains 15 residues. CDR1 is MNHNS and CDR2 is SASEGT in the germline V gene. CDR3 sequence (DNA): TGTGCCAGCAGTGAAGCTTCCCCATCCAACTATGGCTACACCTTC. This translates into CASSEASPSNYGYTF.

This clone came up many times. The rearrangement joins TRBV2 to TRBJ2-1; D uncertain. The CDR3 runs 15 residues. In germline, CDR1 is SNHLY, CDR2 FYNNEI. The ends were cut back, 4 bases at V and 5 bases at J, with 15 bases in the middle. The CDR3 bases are TGTGCCAGCAGTGCCTGGAAGGCCACCGACAATGAGCAGTTCTTC. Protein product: CASSAWKATDNEQFF.

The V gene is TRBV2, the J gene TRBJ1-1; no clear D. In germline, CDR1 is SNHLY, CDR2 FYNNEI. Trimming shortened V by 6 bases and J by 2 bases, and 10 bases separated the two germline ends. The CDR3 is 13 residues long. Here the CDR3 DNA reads TGTGCCAGCAGCCGGACGGGAAACACTGAAGCTTTCTTT. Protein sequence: CASSRTGNTEAFF.

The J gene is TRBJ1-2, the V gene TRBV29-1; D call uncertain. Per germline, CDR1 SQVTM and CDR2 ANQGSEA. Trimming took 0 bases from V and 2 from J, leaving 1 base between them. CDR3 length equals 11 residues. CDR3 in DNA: TGCAGCGTTGAAGAGAACTATGGCTACACCTTC. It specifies CSVEENYGYTF.

CDR3 DNA: TGTGCCACCAGCATGTCAGGGGGCAGACAGCCCCAGCATTTT. This encodes CATSMSGGRQPQHF. The chain uses TRBV15 and TRBJ1-5; TRBD1 aligns across 8 bases. The CDR3 runs 14 residues. The junction had 6 bases not matched to a gene; V was cut back by 4 bases and J by 7 bases. Germline V gives CDR1 LNHNV, CDR2 YYDKDF (reference sequence).

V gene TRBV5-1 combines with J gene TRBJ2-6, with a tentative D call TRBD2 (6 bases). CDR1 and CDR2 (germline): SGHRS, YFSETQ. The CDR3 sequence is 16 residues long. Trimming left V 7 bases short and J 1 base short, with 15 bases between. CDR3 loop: CASSGGTFSGANVLTF. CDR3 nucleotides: TGCGCCAGCTCGGGCGGGACCTTTTCTGGGGCCAACGTCCTGACTTTC.

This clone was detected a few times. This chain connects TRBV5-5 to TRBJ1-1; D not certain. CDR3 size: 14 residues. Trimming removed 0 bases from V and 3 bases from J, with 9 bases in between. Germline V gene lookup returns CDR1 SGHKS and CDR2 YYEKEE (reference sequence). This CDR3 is CASSLAGKDTEAFF. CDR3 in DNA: TGTGCCAGCAGCTTGGCTGGGAAGGACACTGAAGCTTTCTTT.

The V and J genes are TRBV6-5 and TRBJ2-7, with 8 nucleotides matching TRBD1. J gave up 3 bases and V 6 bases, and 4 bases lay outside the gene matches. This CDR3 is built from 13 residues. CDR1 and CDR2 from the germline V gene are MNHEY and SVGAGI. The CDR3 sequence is CASRDRGFYEQYF. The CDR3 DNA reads TGTGCCAGCAGAGACAGGGGTTTCTACGAGCAGTACTTC.

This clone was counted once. The CDR3 here is CASSPGTATDYEQYF. The CDR3 DNA reads TGTGCCAGCTCACCCGGGACAGCAACCGACTACGAGCAGTACTTC. J is TRBJ2-7 and V is TRBV18; 7 nucleotides line up with TRBD1. This CDR3 comprises 15 residues. Trimming at V came to 3 bases and at J to 3 bases, leaving 8 bases not matched to a gene. Per germline, CDR1 KGHSH and CDR2 LQKENI. Full variable domain (remainder filled in from reference TRBV18 and TRBJ2-7): NAGVMQNPRHLVRRRGQEARLRCSPMKGHSHVYWYRQLPEEGLKFMVYLQKENIIDESGMPKERFSAEFPKEGPSILRIQQVVRGDSAAYFCASSPGTATDYEQYFGPGTRLTVT.

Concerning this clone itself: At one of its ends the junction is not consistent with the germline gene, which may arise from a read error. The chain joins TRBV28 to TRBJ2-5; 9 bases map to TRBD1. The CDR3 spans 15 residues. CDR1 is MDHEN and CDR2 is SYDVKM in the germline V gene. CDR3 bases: TGTGCCGGCAGTTTGGGGACAGGGTCCTGGGAGACCCAGTACTTC. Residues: CAGSLGTGSWETQYF.

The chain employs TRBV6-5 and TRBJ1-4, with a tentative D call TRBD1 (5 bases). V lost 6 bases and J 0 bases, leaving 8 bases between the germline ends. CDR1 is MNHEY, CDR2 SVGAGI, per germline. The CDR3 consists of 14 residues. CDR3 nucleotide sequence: TGTGCCAGCAGCCCAGGGACAACTAATGAAAAACTGTTTTTT. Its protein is CASSPGTTNEKLFF.

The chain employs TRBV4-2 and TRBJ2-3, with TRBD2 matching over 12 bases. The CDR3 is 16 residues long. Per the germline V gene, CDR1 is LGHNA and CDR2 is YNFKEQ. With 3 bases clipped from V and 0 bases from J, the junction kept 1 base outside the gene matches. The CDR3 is CASSHGTSGSTDTQYF. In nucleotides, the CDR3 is TGTGCCAGCAGCCACGGGACTAGCGGGAGCACAGATACGCAGTATTTT.

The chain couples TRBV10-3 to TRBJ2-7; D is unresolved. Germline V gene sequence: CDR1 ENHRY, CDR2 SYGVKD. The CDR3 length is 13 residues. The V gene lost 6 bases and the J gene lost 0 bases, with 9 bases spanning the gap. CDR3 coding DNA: TGTGCCATCAGCCTAGGGTTCTCCTACGAGCAGTACTTC. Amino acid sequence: CAISLGFSYEQYF.

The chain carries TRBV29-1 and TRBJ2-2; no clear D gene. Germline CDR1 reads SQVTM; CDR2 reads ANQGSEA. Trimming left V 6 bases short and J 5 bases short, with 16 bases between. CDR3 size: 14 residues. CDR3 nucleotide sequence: TGCAGCGTGGCCCCTGGAACTCGAACCGGGGAGCTGTTTTTT. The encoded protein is CSVAPGTRTGELFF.

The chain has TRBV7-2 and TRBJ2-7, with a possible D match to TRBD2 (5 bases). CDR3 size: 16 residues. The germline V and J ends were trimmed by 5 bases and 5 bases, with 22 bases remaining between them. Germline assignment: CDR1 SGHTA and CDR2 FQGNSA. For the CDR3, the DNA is TGTGCCAGCAGCCCCCGGCTAGTGAATAGAGGGAACGAGCAGTACTTC. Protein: CASSPRLVNRGNEQYF. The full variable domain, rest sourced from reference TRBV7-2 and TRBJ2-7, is GAGVSQSPSNKVTEKGKDVELRCDPISGHTALYWYRQSLGQGLEFLIYFQGNSAPDKSGLPSDRFSAERTGGSVSTLTIQRTQQEDSAVYLCASSPRLVNRGNEQYFGPGTRLTVT.

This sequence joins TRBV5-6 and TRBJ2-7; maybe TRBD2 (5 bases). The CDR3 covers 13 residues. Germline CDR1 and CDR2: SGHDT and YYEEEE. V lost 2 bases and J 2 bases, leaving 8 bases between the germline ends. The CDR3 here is CASSFSGPYEQYF. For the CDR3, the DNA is TGTGCCAGCAGCTTCAGCGGTCCCTACGAGCAGTACTTC.

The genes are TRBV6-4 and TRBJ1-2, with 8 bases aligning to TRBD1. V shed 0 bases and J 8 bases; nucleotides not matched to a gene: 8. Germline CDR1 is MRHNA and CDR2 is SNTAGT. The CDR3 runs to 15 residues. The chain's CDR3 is CASSDSPGQGGGYTF. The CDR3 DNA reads TGTGCCAGCAGTGACTCCCCCGGACAGGGCGGCGGCTACACCTTC.

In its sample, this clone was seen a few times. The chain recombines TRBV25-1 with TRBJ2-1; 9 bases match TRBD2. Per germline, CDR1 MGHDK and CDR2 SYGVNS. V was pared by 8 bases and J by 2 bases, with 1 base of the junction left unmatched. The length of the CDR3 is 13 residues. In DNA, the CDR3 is TGTGCCAGCGGACTAGCGCCCTACAATGAGCAGTTCTTC. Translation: CASGLAPYNEQFF.

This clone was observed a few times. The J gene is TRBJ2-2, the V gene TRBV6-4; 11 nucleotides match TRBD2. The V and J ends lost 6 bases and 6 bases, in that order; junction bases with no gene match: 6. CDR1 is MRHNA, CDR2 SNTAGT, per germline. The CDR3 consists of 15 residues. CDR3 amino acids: CASRATSGSAGELFF. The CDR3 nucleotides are TGTGCCAGCAGAGCCACTAGCGGGAGCGCCGGGGAGCTGTTTTTT.

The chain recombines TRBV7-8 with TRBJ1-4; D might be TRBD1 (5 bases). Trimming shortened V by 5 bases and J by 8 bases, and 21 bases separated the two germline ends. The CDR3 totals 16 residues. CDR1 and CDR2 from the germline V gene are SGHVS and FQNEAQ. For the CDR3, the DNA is TGTGCCAGCAGCCCCGAAGGGGCAGCTTACGGGGAAAAACTGTTTTTT. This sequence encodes CASSPEGAAYGEKLFF.

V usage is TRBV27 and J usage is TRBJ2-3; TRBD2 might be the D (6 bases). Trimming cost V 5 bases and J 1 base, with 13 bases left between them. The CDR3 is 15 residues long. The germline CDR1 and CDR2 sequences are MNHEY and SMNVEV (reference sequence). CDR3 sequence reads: CASSAGRSRTDTQYF. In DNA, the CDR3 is TGTGCCAGCAGTGCGGGGCGGAGCCGCACAGATACGCAGTATTTT.

The CDR3 reads CASGRQNTEAFF. The DNA for the CDR3 is TGTGCCAGCGGACGACAGAACACTGAAGCTTTCTTT. The chain recombines TRBV7-9 with TRBJ1-1; D is unclear. CDR3 length: 12 amino acids. Germline loops: CDR1 SEHNR, CDR2 FQNEAQ (reference sequence). Trimming shortened V by 8 bases and J by 1 base, and 8 bases separated the two germline ends.